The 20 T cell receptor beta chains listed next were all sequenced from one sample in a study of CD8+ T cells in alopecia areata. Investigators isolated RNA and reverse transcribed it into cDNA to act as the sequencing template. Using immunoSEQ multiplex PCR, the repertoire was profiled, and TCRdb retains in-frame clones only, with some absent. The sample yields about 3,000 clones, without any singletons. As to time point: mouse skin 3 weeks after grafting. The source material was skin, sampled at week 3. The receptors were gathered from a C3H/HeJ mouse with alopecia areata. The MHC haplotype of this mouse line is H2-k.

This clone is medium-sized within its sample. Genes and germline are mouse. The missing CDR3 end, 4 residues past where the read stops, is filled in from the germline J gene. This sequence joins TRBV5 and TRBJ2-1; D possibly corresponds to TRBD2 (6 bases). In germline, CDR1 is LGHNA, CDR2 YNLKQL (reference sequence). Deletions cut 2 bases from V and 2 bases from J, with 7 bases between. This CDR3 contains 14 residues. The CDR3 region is CASSQLGDYAEQFF. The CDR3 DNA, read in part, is TGTGCCAGCAGCCAATTGGGGGACTATGCT.

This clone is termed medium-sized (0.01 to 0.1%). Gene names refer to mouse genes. CDR3 sequence reads: CTCSVGLGAETLYF. CDR3 DNA (partial): TGCACCTGCAGTGTGGGACTGGGGGCAGAA. This chain connects TRBV1 to TRBJ2-3; 10 bases line up with TRBD2. The read comes to an end 4 residues before the CDR3 does, leaving the germline J gene to fill in the end. Germline V gives CDR1 NSQYPW, CDR2 LRSPGD (reference sequence). This CDR3 is built from 14 residues. The J segment lost 3 bases and the V segment lost 4 bases, leaving 1 base of the junction unmatched.

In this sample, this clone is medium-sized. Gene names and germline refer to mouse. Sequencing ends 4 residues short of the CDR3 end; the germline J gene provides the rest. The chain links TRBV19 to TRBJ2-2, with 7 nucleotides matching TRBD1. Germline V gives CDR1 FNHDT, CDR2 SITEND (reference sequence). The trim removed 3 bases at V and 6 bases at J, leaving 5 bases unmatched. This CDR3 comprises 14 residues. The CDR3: CASSTDRVPGQLYF. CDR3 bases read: TGTGCCAGCAGTACTGACAGGGTTCCCGGG. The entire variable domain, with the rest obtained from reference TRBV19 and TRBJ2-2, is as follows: GGIITQTPKFLIGQEGQKLTLKCQQNFNHDTMYWYRQDSGKGLRLIYYSITENDLQKGDLSEGYDASREKKSSFSLTVTSAQKNEMAVFLCASSTDRVPGQLYFGEGSKLTVL.

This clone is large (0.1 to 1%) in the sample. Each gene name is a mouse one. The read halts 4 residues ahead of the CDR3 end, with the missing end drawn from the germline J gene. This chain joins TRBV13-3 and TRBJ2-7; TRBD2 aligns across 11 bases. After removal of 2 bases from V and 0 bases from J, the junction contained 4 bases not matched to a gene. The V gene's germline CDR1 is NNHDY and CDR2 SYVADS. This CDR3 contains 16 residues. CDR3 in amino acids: CASSDRTGGRSYEQYF. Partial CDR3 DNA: TGTGCCAGCAGTGACCGGACTGGGGGGCGCTCCTAT.

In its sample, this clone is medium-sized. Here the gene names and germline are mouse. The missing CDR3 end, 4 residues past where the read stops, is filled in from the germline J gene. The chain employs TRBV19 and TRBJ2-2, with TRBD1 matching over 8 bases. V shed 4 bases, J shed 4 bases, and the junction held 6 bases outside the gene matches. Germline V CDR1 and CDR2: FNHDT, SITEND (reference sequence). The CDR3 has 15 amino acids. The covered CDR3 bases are TGTGCCAGCAGTCAGACAGGGGAGGGCACCGGG. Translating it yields CASSQTGEGTG. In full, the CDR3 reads CASSQTGEGTGQLYF.

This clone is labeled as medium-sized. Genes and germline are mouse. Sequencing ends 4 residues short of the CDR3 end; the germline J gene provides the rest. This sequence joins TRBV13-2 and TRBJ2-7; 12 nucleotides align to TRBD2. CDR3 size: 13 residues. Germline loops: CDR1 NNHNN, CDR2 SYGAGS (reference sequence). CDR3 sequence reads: CATSGTGGYEQYF. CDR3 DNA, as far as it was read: TGTGCCACTTCCGGGACTGGGGGGTAT.

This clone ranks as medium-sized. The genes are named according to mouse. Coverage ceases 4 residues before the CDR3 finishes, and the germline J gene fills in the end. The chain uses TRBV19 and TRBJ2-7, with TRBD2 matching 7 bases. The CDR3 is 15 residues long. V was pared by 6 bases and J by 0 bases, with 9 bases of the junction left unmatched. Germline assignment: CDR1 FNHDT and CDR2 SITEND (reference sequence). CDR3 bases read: TGTGCCAGCACCTCCTACTGGGGAAGCTCCTAT. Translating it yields CASTSYWGSSY. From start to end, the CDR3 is CASTSYWGSSYEQYF.

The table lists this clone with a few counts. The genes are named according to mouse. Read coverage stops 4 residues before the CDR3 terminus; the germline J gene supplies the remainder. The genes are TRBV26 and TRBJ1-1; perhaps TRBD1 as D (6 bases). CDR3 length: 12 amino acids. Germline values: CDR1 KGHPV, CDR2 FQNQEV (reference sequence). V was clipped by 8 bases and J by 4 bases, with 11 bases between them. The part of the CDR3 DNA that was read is TGTGCCAGCGAGGGGGGGGGCACA. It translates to CASEGGGT. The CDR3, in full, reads CASEGGGTEVFF.

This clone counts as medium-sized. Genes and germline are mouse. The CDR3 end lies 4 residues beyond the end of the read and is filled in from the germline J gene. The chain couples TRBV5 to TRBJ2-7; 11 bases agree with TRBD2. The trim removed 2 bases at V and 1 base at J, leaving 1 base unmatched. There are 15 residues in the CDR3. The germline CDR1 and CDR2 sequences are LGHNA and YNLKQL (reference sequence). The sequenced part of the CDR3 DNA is TGTGCCAGCAGCCAACGGGACTGGGGGTCCTAT. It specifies CASSQRDWGSY. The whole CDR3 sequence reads CASSQRDWGSYEQYF.

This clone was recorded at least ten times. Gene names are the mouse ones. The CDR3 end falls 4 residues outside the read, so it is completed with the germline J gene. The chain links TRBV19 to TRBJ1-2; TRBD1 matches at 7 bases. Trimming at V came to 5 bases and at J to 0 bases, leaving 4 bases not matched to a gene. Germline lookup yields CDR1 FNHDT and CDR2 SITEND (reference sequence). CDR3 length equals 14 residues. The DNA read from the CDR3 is TGTGCCAGCAGCACCGGGACAGCAAACTCC. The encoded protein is CASSTGTANS. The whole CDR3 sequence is CASSTGTANSDYTF.

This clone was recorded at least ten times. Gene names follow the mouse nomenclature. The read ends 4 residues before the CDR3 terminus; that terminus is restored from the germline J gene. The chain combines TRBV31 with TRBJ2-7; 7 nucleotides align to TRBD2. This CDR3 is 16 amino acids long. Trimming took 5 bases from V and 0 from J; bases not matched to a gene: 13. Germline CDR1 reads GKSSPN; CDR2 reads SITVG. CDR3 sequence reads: CAWAPPSLGSSYEQYF. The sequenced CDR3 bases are TGTGCCTGGGCTCCCCCGTCACTGGGGAGCTCCTAT.

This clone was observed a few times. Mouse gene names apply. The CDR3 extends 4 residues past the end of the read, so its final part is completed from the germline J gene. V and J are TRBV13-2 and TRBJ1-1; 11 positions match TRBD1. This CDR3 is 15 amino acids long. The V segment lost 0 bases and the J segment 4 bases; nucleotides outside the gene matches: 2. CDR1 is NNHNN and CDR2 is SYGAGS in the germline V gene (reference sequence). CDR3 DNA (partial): TGTGCCAGCGGTGATGCTGGGACAGGGGGCACA. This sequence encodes CASGDAGTGGT. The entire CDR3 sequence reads CASGDAGTGGTEVFF.

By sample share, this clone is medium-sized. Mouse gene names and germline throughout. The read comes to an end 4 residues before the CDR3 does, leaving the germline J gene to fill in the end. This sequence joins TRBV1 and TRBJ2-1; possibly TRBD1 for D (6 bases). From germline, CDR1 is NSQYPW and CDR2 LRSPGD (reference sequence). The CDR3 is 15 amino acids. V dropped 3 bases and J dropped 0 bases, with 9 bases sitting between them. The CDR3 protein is CTCSAGTINYAEQFF. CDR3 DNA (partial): TGCACCTGCAGTGCCGGGACAATTAACTATGCT.

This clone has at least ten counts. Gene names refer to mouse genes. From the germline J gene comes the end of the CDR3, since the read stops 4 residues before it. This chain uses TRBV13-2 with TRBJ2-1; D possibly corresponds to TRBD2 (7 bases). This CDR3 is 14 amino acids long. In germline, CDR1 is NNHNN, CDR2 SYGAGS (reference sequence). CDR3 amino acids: CASGDRGAGAEQFF. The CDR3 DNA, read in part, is TGTGCCAGCGGTGATCGGGGGGCGGGGGCT.

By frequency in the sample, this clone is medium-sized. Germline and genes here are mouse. The CDR3 sequence is CASRSYGTGNTEVFF. The sequenced CDR3 bases are TGTGCCAGCAGATCCTATGGGACAGGGAACACA. This chain connects TRBV13-1 to TRBJ1-1, with 8 bases fitting TRBD1. Sequencing ends 4 residues short of the CDR3 end; the germline J gene provides the rest. V gave up 5 bases and J gave up 1 base; unmatched junction bases: 7. Looked up from germline, CDR1 is NSHNY and CDR2 is SYGAGN. The CDR3 has 15 residues.

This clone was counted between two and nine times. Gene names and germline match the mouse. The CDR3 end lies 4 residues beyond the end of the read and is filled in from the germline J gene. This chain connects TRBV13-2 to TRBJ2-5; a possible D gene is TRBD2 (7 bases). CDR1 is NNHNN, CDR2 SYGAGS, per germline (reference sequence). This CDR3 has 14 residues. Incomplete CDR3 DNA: TGTGCCAGCGGTGATGCTTGGGGGGCAGAC. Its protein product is CASGDAWGAD. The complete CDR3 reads CASGDAWGADTQYF.

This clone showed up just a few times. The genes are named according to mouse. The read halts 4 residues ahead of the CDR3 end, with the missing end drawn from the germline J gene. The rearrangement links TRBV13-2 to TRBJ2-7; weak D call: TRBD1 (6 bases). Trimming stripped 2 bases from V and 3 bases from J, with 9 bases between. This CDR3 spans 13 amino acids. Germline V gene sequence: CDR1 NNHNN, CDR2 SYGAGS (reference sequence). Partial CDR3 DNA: TGTGCCAGCGGTGAGGGACAAATCTAT. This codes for CASGEGQIY. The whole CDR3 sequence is CASGEGQIYEQYF.

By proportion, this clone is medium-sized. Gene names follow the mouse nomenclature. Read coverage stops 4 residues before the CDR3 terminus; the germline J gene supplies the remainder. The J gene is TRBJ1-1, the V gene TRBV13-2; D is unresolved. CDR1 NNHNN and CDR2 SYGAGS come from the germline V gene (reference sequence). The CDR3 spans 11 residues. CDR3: CASGDTEEVFF. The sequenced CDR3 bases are TGTGCCAGCGGTGACACAGAA.

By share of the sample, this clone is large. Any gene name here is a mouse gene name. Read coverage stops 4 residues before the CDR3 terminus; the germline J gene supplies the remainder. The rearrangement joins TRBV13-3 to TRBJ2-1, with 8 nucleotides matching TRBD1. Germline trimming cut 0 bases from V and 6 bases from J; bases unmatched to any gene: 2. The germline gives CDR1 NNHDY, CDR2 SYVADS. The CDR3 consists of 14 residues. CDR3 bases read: TGTGCCAGCAGTGATGCCAGGGGGCGTGCT. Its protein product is CASSDARGRA. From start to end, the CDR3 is CASSDARGRAEQFF.

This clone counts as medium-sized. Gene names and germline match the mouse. The sequenced part of the CDR3 DNA is TGCACCTGCAGTGCACACTGGGCTAACTATGCT. Its protein is CTCSAHWANYA. The whole CDR3 protein is CTCSAHWANYAEQFF. The chain uses TRBV1 and TRBJ2-1, with D possibly TRBD2 on 6 matching bases. With the read ending 4 residues before the CDR3 end, the germline J gene is used to fill in that end. V gave up 2 bases and J gave up 0 bases, with 8 bases separating them. Per the germline V gene, CDR1 is NSQYPW and CDR2 is LRSPGD (reference sequence). This CDR3 spans 15 amino acids.